This T cell receptor (beta chain) derives from a study of identical twins. In TCRdb, the 5' RACE reads were re-called with MiXCR into one record per CDR3 protein. The repertoire holds 240,000 or so distinct CDR3 sequences, with roughly 13% as singletons. V was cut by 4 bases and J by 8 bases, with 15 bases left in between. CDR1 and CDR2 (germline): SGHRS, YFSETQ. The CDR3 runs to 13 residues. The sample also formed part of further work on yellow fever vaccine responses in identical twins.

The specimen sequenced was memory (CD45RO+) T cells sorted from blood. The rearrangement joins TRBV5-1 to TRBJ1-1; tentatively, D is TRBD1 (6 bases). The sequence was obtained from a woman between 18 and 29 years old in good health. This CDR3 is CASSNAGGREAFF. The CDR3 DNA follows: TGCGCCAGCAGCAACGCCGGGGGCCGGGAAGCTTTCTTT.